What follows are 25 T cell receptor beta chains derived from one specimen sequenced in a study of T cells in Graves' hyperthyroidism and ophthalmopathy. The source material, RNA transcripts, was used to amplify TCR beta CDR3 regions. The TCR CDR3 first-round RT-PCR relied on the HTBI primer set. TCRdb passed the multiplex PCR reads through MiXCR, listing each CDR3 protein once. The sample holds hundreds of thousands of distinct CDR3 sequences; around 15% are singletons and the top ten take roughly an eighth. The specimen sequenced was blood. All receptors derive from a woman aged 50 to 60 with Graves' ophthalmopathy.

This clonotype appeared a few times. The chain couples TRBV10-3 to TRBJ2-2; 9 positions agree with TRBD1. This CDR3 has 13 residues. V was clipped by 8 bases and J by 5 bases; unmatched bases: 3. From germline, CDR1 is ENHRY and CDR2 SYGVKD. The CDR3 DNA follows: TGTGCCATCGGTGGGACAGGGACCGGGGAGCTGTTTTTT. Protein: CAIGGTGTGELFF.

The chain couples TRBV6-1 to TRBJ2-1, with no clear D. V lost 5 bases to trimming and J lost 3 bases, with 11 bases between them. The CDR3 runs 14 residues. From germline, CDR1 is MNHNS and CDR2 SASEGT. Written as DNA, the CDR3 is TGTGCCAGCAGTCTCCCAGCGCACTACAATGAGCAGTTCTTC. It encodes CASSLPAHYNEQFF.

This clonotype was recorded many times. The chain employs TRBV11-3 and TRBJ2-1, with 8 bases fitting TRBD1. The CDR3 is made up of 18 amino acids. The J segment lost 0 bases and the V segment lost 4 bases, leaving 11 bases of the junction unmatched. The germline CDR1 and CDR2 sequences are SGHNT and YENEEA. The CDR3 DNA is TGTGCCAGCAGCTCCCTGACAGGGGTTCGAAACTCCTACAATGAGCAGTTCTTC. Amino acids: CASSSLTGVRNSYNEQFF.

This clonotype was detected many times. This chain joins TRBV3-1 and TRBJ2-3; D is perhaps TRBD2 (5 bases). V was shortened by 2 bases and J by 0 bases, with 12 bases between the two germline ends. Germline assignment: CDR1 LGHDT and CDR2 YNNKEL (reference sequence). CDR3 length: 16 amino acids. The CDR3 DNA reads TGTGCCAGCAGCCAAAGTCCGACTACCAGCACAGATACGCAGTATTTT. As protein: CASSQSPTTSTDTQYF.

The chain has TRBV12-3 or TRBV12-4 and TRBJ2-2, with 10 bases matching TRBD1. CDR3 length: 15 residues. V dropped 3 bases and J dropped 6; count of bases not matched to a gene: 4. Written as DNA, the CDR3 is TGTGCCAGCAGTTTTGGGACAGGGGTGCCCGGGGAGCTGTTTTTT. Its protein product is CASSFGTGVPGELFF.

This clonotype was seen a handful of times. This chain connects TRBV2 to TRBJ1-3, with D uncertain. Germline V gene lookup returns CDR1 SNHLY and CDR2 FYNNEI. Trimming left V 4 bases short and J 4 bases short, with 5 bases between. This CDR3 has 12 residues. The chain's CDR3 is CASSAIGNTIYF. In DNA, the CDR3 is TGTGCCAGCAGTGCGATCGGAAACACCATATATTTT.

This clonotype was seen repeatedly, ten times or more. The rearrangement links TRBV6-1 to TRBJ1-1; 7 bases match TRBD1. Germline V gene lookup returns CDR1 MNHNS and CDR2 SASEGT. This CDR3 spans 14 amino acids. J lost 4 bases, V lost 3 bases, and 5 bases had no gene match. DNA of the CDR3: TGTGCCAGCAGTGATTGGGACAGTCCCACTGAAGCTTTCTTT. As protein: CASSDWDSPTEAFF.

Ten or more counts support this clonotype. The CDR3 loop reads CASSVTGGEAFF. As DNA, the CDR3 is TGCGCCAGCAGCGTAACAGGGGGTGAAGCTTTCTTT. The V gene is TRBV5-1, the J gene TRBJ1-1, with TRBD1 matching over 8 bases. Germline CDR1 reads SGHRS; CDR2 reads YFSETQ. V trimming: 4 bases; J trimming: 7 bases; junction bases outside the gene matches: 3. The CDR3 spans 12 residues.

The rearrangement links TRBV15 to TRBJ2-3, with TRBD1 matching over 9 bases. The V segment lost 5 bases and the J segment 3 bases; nucleotides outside the gene matches: 3. This CDR3 region has 14 residues. Per the germline V gene, CDR1 is LNHNV and CDR2 is YYDKDF (reference sequence). The CDR3 region is CATSGTGYTDTQYF. CDR3 in DNA: TGTGCCACCAGCGGGACAGGGTATACAGATACGCAGTATTTT. The full variable domain, in which reference TRBV15 and TRBJ2-3 provide the parts outside the CDR3, is DAMVIQNPRYQVTQFGKPVTLSCSQTLNHNVMYWYQQKSSQAPKLLFHYYDKDFNNEADTPDNFQSRRPNTSFCFLDIRSPGLGDTAMYLCATSGTGYTDTQYFGPGTRLTVL.

The V and J genes are TRBV3-1 and TRBJ2-7; D is possibly TRBD1 or TRBD2 (5 bases each). The CDR3 runs to 19 residues. CDR1 and CDR2 from the germline V gene are LGHDT and YNNKEL (reference sequence). Trimming pared 9 bases from V and 2 bases from J, leaving 32 bases between. This CDR3 is CARKTPGTSHMTAAYEQYF. The CDR3 DNA sequence: TGTGCCAGAAAAACTCCCGGGACCTCCCACATGACCGCCGCCTACGAGCAGTACTTC.

This clonotype was seen ten or more times. The V gene is TRBV7-2, the J gene TRBJ2-7; D ambiguous. Looked up from germline, CDR1 is SGHTA and CDR2 is FQGNSA. The V and J ends lost 2 bases and 1 base respectively, with 15 bases between them. The CDR3 length is 16 residues. The CDR3 spells CASSLSPALLSYEQYF. DNA of the CDR3: TGTGCCAGCAGCTTAAGCCCAGCACTACTATCCTACGAGCAGTACTTC.

This clonotype was picked up many times. The V gene is TRBV29-1, the J gene TRBJ2-1, with 8 bases aligning to TRBD2. This CDR3 has 13 residues. Germline lookup yields CDR1 SQVTM and CDR2 ANQGSEA. J lost 3 bases, V lost 7 bases, and 5 bases had no gene match. CDR3 nucleotides: TGCAGCGCCCCGGGAGGGAACTACAATGAGCAGTTCTTC. Amino acids: CSAPGGNYNEQFF.

This chain uses TRBV12-3 or TRBV12-4 with TRBJ1-2, with 12 nucleotides matching TRBD1. Trimming at V came to 5 bases and at J to 7 bases, leaving 5 bases not matched to a gene. The CDR3 consists of 14 residues. The CDR3 bases are TGTGCCAGCAGTCCCGGGACAGGGGGCAGTGGCTACACCTTC. This translates into CASSPGTGGSGYTF.

This clonotype was observed at least ten times. This chain uses TRBV27 with TRBJ1-5; no firm D call. The CDR3 runs to 12 residues. The ends were cut back, 3 bases at V and 6 bases at J, with 6 bases in the middle. Germline CDR1 and CDR2: MNHEY and SMNVEV (reference sequence). DNA of the CDR3: TGTGCCAGCAGTTTCCGCGGTCAGCCCCAGCATTTT. Its translation is CASSFRGQPQHF.

This clonotype was seen many times. This chain uses TRBV20-1 with TRBJ2-5; 9 bases line up with TRBD1. Trimming took 0 bases from V and 3 from J; bases not matched to a gene: 5. Looked up from germline, CDR1 is DFQATT and CDR2 is SNEGSKA (reference sequence). The CDR3 consists of 15 residues. The CDR3 nucleotides read TGCAGTGCTAGAGATGCGGGACAGGGAAAAGAGACCCAGTACTTC. It specifies CSARDAGQGKETQYF.

Regarding this clonotype: This could be a read error, since a much larger clone is one nucleotide away. The chain carries TRBV12-3 or TRBV12-4 and TRBJ2-1; 7 nucleotides line up with TRBD2. The CDR3 runs 14 residues. V gave up 8 bases and J gave up 5 bases; unmatched junction bases: 9. The CDR3 nucleotides read TGTGCCAGCCTGGAGTGGGGAGGGGACAATGAGCAGTTCTTC. Residues: CASLEWGGDNEQFF.

This clonotype was detected a few times. V gene TRBV29-1 combines with J gene TRBJ2-1, with D possibly matching TRBD2 (5 bases). Germline V gene lookup returns CDR1 SQVTM and CDR2 ANQGSEA. The germline V and J ends were trimmed by 7 bases and 2 bases, with 6 bases remaining between them. This CDR3 has 11 residues. For the CDR3, the DNA is TGCAGCGGGAGGACCTACAATGAGCAGTTCTTC. Translation gives CSGRTYNEQFF.

The chain employs TRBV2 and TRBJ1-4, with a possible D match to TRBD1 (5 bases). Trimming removed 7 bases at V and 8 bases at J, with 14 bases between. Per the germline V gene, CDR1 is SNHLY and CDR2 is FYNNEI. The CDR3 has 13 amino acids. CDR3 nucleotides: TGTGCCAGCATACCCACCCGGGGGGAAAAACTGTTTTTT. Its protein is CASIPTRGEKLFF.

The CDR3 DNA reads TGTGCCAGCAGCGTAGCTGCCACCTTGGGGGATACGCAGTATTTT. Protein sequence: CASSVAATLGDTQYF. J is TRBJ2-3 and V is TRBV9; D remains ambiguous. The CDR3 contains 15 residues. From germline, CDR1 is SGDLS and CDR2 YYNGEE. The ends were cut back, 0 bases at V and 6 bases at J, with 14 bases in the middle.

The table lists this clonotype with many counts. This chain uses TRBV7-2 with TRBJ1-2; 8 nucleotides match TRBD1. This CDR3 has 14 amino acids. With 5 bases clipped from V and 8 bases from J, the junction kept 10 bases outside the gene matches. Germline V CDR1 and CDR2: SGHTA, FQGNSA. DNA of the CDR3: TGTGCCAGCAGCCTATATGATGACAGGGGAGGCTACACCTTC. Translation: CASSLYDDRGGYTF.

This clonotype was observed at least ten times. The V call is TRBV20-1, the J call TRBJ1-4, with a tentative D call TRBD1 (5 bases). The CDR3 runs 14 residues. The V gene's germline CDR1 is DFQATT and CDR2 SNEGSKA (reference sequence). Trimming shortened V by 1 base and J by 10 bases, and 16 bases separated the two germline ends. DNA of the CDR3: TGCAGTGCTAGAGGAGGACGGGGGAATCCAAAACTGTTTTTT. Amino acids: CSARGGRGNPKLFF.

This clonotype was recorded many times. V is TRBV18 and J is TRBJ2-7, with a weak D call TRBD1 (5 bases). V dropped 5 bases and J dropped 0 bases, with 11 bases sitting between them. This CDR3 is 14 amino acids long. The germline V gene has CDR1 KGHSH and CDR2 LQKENI. In DNA form, the CDR3 reads TGTGCCAGCTCAGGACAAGACAGCTCCTACGAGCAGTACTTC. Protein sequence: CASSGQDSSYEQYF.

This clonotype was recorded many times. The chain recombines TRBV29-1 with TRBJ2-4; possibly TRBD1 or TRBD2 for D (5 bases each). V was clipped by 4 bases and J by 8 bases, with 6 bases between them. CDR1 and CDR2 from the germline V gene are SQVTM and ANQGSEA. The CDR3 totals 10 residues. The CDR3 sequence is CSVGGDIQYF. For the CDR3, the DNA is TGCAGCGTTGGAGGGGACATTCAGTACTTC. Supplemented by reference TRBV29-1 and TRBJ2-4, the full variable domain reads SAVISQKPSRDICQRGTSLTIQCQVDSQVTMMFWYRQQPGQSLTLIATANQGSEATYESGFVIDKFPISRPNLTFSTLTVSNMSPEDSSIYLCSVGGDIQYFGAGTRLSVL.

This clonotype was detected a few times. The chain is built from TRBV18 and TRBJ2-7; D ambiguous. This CDR3 region has 13 residues. Looked up from germline, CDR1 is KGHSH and CDR2 is LQKENI. Between the trimmed V and J ends, which lost 2 bases and 3 bases, there was a span of 8 bases. In DNA form, the CDR3 reads TGTGCCAGCTCACCAACTACGAACTACGAGCAGTACTTC. This translates into CASSPTTNYEQYF.

This clonotype has at least ten counts. This chain connects TRBV3-1 to TRBJ1-6; D gene unclear. Trimming removed 1 base at V and 7 bases at J, with 5 bases between. Germline CDR1 LGHDT, CDR2 YNNKEL (reference sequence). The CDR3 length is 13 residues. The DNA for the CDR3 is TGTGCCAGCAGCCAAGGTTCGAATTCACCCCTCCACTTT. Protein product: CASSQGSNSPLHF.